The 20 T cell receptor beta chains below all came from one sample that was sequenced in a study of identifying expanded T cells in peripheral blood. TCRdb's table, derived via immunoSEQ multiplex PCR, lists solely in-frame clones and lacks some. The sample holds about 86,000 clones, around 90% seen once. Sequencing used blood. Receptors originate from a person aged 18 to 75 in good health.

The rearrangement uses TRBV30 and TRBJ1-1; D not certain. The V gene's germline CDR1 is GTSNPN and CDR2 SVGIG (reference sequence). The ends were cut back, 3 bases at V and 6 bases at J, with 8 bases in the middle. The CDR3 runs 11 residues. The CDR3 bases are TGTGCCTGGAGAGTGGACGCTGAAGCTTTCTTT. Its translation is CAWRVDAEAFF.

The chain recombines TRBV4-2 with TRBJ2-2; a possible D gene is TRBD1 (6 bases). Per germline, CDR1 LGHNA and CDR2 YNFKEQ. The CDR3 has 14 amino acids. Trimming removed 0 bases at V and 5 bases at J, with 7 bases between. The CDR3 spells CASSQEQGTGELFF. CDR3 DNA: TGTGCCAGCAGCCAAGAGCAGGGGACCGGGGAGCTGTTTTTT.

This chain joins TRBV30 and TRBJ1-2, with TRBD1 matching over 7 bases. The CDR3 is 15 amino acids. The J segment lost 6 bases and the V segment lost 3 bases, leaving 13 bases of the junction unmatched. CDR1 is GTSNPN, CDR2 SVGIG, per germline (reference sequence). For the CDR3, the DNA is TGTGCCTGGAGCGCGCCACATACAGGGGAGAATGGCTACACCTTC. Its translation is CAWSAPHTGENGYTF.

The genes are TRBV5-1 and TRBJ1-1; D uncertain. The CDR3 has 15 residues. V was clipped by 4 bases and J by 2 bases, with 15 bases between them. The germline CDR1 and CDR2 sequences are SGHRS and YFSETQ. Here the CDR3 DNA reads TGCGCCAGCAGCGCGGAGCGGGGATCCAACACTGAAGCTTTCTTT. Translation gives CASSAERGSNTEAFF. Looking up the rest from reference TRBV5-1 and TRBJ1-1 gives the full variable domain: KAGVTQTPRYLIKTRGQQVTLSCSPISGHRSVSWYQQTPGQGLQFLFEYFSETQRNKGNFPGRFSGRQFSNSRSEMNVSTLELGDSALYLCASSAERGSNTEAFFGQGTRLTVV.

This clone appeared a single time. The rearrangement uses TRBV6-6 and TRBJ2-2; D call uncertain. CDR3 size: 13 residues. The V end lost 6 bases, the J end lost 5 bases, and 10 bases lay between the germline ends. In germline, CDR1 is MNHNY, CDR2 SVGAGI (reference sequence). CDR3 amino acids: CASRRLGTGELFF. The DNA of the CDR3 is TGTGCCAGCAGACGACTCGGAACCGGGGAGCTGTTTTTT.

The V call is TRBV10-1, the J call TRBJ1-1; D ambiguous. CDR3 length equals 13 residues. Germline V gene sequence: CDR1 WNHNN, CDR2 SYGVQD (reference sequence). With 8 bases removed from V and 1 base from J, the gap between germline ends came to 11 bases. CDR3 sequence (DNA): TGCGCCAGCTTTCGACGGACGAACACTGAAGCTTTCTTT. It translates to CASFRRTNTEAFF.

V is TRBV5-1 and J is TRBJ2-1; D gene unclear. The CDR3 runs 14 residues. V lost 0 bases, J lost 6 bases, and 10 bases lay in between. Germline CDR1 is SGHRS and CDR2 is YFSETQ. The CDR3 DNA reads as TGCGCCAGCAGCTTGGTGGTGAGGAGCAATGAGCAGTTCTTC. It translates to CASSLVVRSNEQFF.

The chain has TRBV5-1 and TRBJ2-5; 9 bases line up with TRBD2. Germline V gives CDR1 SGHRS, CDR2 YFSETQ. The trim removed 0 bases at V and 5 bases at J, leaving 8 bases unmatched. This CDR3 is built from 16 residues. The CDR3 coding sequence is TGCGCCAGCAGCTTGGATTGGCGGGGGGGCCGGGAGACCCAGTACTTC. Its protein product is CASSLDWRGGRETQYF.

This sequence joins TRBV5-1 and TRBJ2-5; D unclear. The CDR3 contains 16 residues. Trimming took off 1 base at V and 5 bases at J, with 18 bases between the two ends. CDR1 SGHRS and CDR2 YFSETQ come from the germline V gene. The DNA for the CDR3 is TGCGCCAGCAGCTTGACACCTTCTACCGCCCGGGAGACCCAGTACTTC. Protein product: CASSLTPSTARETQYF.

This chain connects TRBV5-1 to TRBJ2-7; D might be TRBD1 (6 bases). The V gene's germline CDR1 is SGHRS and CDR2 YFSETQ. Trimming pared 3 bases from V and 2 bases from J, leaving 15 bases between. The CDR3 length is 15 residues. DNA for the CDR3: TGCGCCAGCAGCTGGACCCCGGGACAAACCTACGAGCAGTACTTC. Amino acid sequence: CASSWTPGQTYEQYF.

Points on this clone: Other DNA sequences from this sample encode an identical CDR3 as well. The chain joins TRBV7-9 to TRBJ1-4; unclear D gene. This CDR3 spans 14 amino acids. Germline V gene sequence: CDR1 SEHNR, CDR2 FQNEAQ (reference sequence). V lost 6 bases and J lost 5, with 13 bases in between. The CDR3 loop is CASSLRQGNEKLFF. As DNA, the CDR3 is TGTGCCAGCAGTTTGCGGCAAGGAAATGAAAAACTGTTTTTT.

The rearrangement links TRBV4-1 to TRBJ1-5; D is uncertain. The CDR3 runs 13 residues. CDR1 is MGHRA and CDR2 is YSYEKL in the germline V gene. Trimming removed 1 base from V and 5 bases from J, with 6 bases in between. The DNA of the CDR3 is TGCGCCAGCAGCCAAGGACGGGATCAGCCCCAGCATTTT. Protein product: CASSQGRDQPQHF.

This chain uses TRBV2 with TRBJ2-3, with 8 bases aligning to TRBD2. The J segment lost 3 bases and the V segment lost 11 bases, leaving 10 bases of the junction unmatched. Looked up from germline, CDR1 is SNHLY and CDR2 is FYNNEI. CDR3 length: 14 amino acids. In DNA form, the CDR3 reads TGTGCCGGTCGGGGGGGGATCGGGACAGATACGCAGTATTTT. Translating it yields CAGRGGIGTDTQYF.

V is TRBV6-6 and J is TRBJ1-1; 11 bases fit TRBD1. V shed 2 bases and J 6 bases; nucleotides not matched to a gene: 5. Germline values: CDR1 MNHNY, CDR2 SVGAGI (reference sequence). This CDR3 comprises 15 residues. CDR3 protein: CASSYLGQGGSEAFF. CDR3 in DNA: TGTGCCAGCAGTTACCTGGGACAGGGGGGATCTGAAGCTTTCTTT.

This chain joins TRBV5-1 and TRBJ1-1; TRBD1 aligns across 11 bases. There are 15 residues in the CDR3. Germline V gene data show CDR1 as SGHRS and CDR2 as YFSETQ. Trimming at V came to 3 bases and at J to 5 bases, leaving 6 bases not matched to a gene. In nucleotides, the CDR3 is TGCGCCAGCAGCTACGGACAGGGGGCTGTGACTGAAGCTTTCTTT. Its protein product is CASSYGQGAVTEAFF.

CDR3 in amino acids: CASSERVGNTIYF. CDR3 bases: TGCGCCAGCAGTGAGAGGGTTGGAAACACCATATATTTT. This chain links TRBV10-2 with TRBJ1-3; unclear D gene. This CDR3 has 13 residues. CDR1 WSHSY and CDR2 SAAADI come from the germline V gene. Trimming shortened V by 2 bases and J by 3 bases, and 5 bases separated the two germline ends.

The sample holds one count of this clone. The rearrangement joins TRBV7-9 to TRBJ1-2, with 12 bases matching TRBD1. Germline trimming cut 4 bases from V and 10 bases from J; bases unmatched to any gene: 4. CDR1 is SEHNR, CDR2 FQNEAQ, per germline (reference sequence). The CDR3 extends over 13 amino acids. CDR3 region: CASSSGTGGSYTF. The CDR3 bases are TGTGCCAGCAGCTCCGGGACAGGGGGCTCCTACACCTTC.

As concerns this clone: The same CDR3 can be traced to other DNA sequences in this sample. The chain combines TRBV5-1 with TRBJ1-3; tentatively, D is TRBD1 (6 bases). The germline V gene encodes CDR1 SGHRS and CDR2 YFSETQ. This CDR3 is 14 amino acids long. The V gene lost 2 bases and the J gene lost 4 bases, with 10 bases spanning the gap. CDR3 sequence reads: CASSLQGEGNTIYF. The CDR3 region has the DNA TGCGCCAGCAGCTTACAGGGTGAGGGAAACACCATATATTTT.

The V gene is TRBV29-1, the J gene TRBJ2-5; D is unresolved. The CDR3 is 14 amino acids. Per the germline V gene, CDR1 is SQVTM and CDR2 is ANQGSEA. V gave up 1 base and J gave up 5 bases, with 14 bases separating them. CDR3 in DNA: TGCAGCGTTGAAGGTCAAATGCTCATGGAGACCCAGTACTTC. It specifies CSVEGQMLMETQYF.

This chain links TRBV5-4 with TRBJ2-7; 7 bases agree with TRBD2. This CDR3 comprises 12 residues. The germline gives CDR1 SGHNT, CDR2 YYREEE (reference sequence). V was pared by 2 bases and J by 7 bases, with 3 bases of the junction left unmatched. In nucleotides, the CDR3 is TGTGCCAGCAGCTTCCAGCGGGGTGAGCAGTACTTC. It translates to CASSFQRGEQYF.